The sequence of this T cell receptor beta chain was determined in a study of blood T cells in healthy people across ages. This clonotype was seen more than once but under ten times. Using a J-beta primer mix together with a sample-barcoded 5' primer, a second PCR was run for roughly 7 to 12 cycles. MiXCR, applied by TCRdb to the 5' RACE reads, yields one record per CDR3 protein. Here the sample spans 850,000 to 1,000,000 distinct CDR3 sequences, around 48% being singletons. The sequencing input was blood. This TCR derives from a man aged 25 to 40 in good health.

The DNA for the CDR3 is TGTGCCAGCAGCCGGGGGGGGGCTCGGTCCAAAAACATTCAGTACTTC. This translates into CASSRGGARSKNIQYF. The chain links TRBV5-4 to TRBJ2-4; the match to TRBD2 covers 8 bases. Germline V gene data show CDR1 as SGHNT and CDR2 as YYREEE (reference sequence). This CDR3 spans 16 amino acids. After removal of 4 bases from V and 2 bases from J, the junction contained 8 bases not matched to a gene.